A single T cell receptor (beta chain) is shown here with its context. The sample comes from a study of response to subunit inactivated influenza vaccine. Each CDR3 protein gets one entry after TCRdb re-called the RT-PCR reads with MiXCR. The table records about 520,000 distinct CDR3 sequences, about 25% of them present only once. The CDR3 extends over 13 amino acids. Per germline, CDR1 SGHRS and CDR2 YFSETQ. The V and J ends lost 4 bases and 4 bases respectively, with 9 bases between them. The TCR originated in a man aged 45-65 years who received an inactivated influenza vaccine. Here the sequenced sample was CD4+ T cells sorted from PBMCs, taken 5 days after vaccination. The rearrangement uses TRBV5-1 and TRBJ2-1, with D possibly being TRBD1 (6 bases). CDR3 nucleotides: TGCGCCAGCAGCCCGGACAGATACAATGAGCAGTTCTTC. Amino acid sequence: CASSPDRYNEQFF. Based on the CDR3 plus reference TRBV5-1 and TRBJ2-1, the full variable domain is KAGVTQTPRYLIKTRGQQVTLSCSPISGHRSVSWYQQTPGQGLQFLFEYFSETQRNKGNFPGRFSGRQFSNSRSEMNVSTLELGDSALYLCASSPDRYNEQFFGPGTRLTVL.